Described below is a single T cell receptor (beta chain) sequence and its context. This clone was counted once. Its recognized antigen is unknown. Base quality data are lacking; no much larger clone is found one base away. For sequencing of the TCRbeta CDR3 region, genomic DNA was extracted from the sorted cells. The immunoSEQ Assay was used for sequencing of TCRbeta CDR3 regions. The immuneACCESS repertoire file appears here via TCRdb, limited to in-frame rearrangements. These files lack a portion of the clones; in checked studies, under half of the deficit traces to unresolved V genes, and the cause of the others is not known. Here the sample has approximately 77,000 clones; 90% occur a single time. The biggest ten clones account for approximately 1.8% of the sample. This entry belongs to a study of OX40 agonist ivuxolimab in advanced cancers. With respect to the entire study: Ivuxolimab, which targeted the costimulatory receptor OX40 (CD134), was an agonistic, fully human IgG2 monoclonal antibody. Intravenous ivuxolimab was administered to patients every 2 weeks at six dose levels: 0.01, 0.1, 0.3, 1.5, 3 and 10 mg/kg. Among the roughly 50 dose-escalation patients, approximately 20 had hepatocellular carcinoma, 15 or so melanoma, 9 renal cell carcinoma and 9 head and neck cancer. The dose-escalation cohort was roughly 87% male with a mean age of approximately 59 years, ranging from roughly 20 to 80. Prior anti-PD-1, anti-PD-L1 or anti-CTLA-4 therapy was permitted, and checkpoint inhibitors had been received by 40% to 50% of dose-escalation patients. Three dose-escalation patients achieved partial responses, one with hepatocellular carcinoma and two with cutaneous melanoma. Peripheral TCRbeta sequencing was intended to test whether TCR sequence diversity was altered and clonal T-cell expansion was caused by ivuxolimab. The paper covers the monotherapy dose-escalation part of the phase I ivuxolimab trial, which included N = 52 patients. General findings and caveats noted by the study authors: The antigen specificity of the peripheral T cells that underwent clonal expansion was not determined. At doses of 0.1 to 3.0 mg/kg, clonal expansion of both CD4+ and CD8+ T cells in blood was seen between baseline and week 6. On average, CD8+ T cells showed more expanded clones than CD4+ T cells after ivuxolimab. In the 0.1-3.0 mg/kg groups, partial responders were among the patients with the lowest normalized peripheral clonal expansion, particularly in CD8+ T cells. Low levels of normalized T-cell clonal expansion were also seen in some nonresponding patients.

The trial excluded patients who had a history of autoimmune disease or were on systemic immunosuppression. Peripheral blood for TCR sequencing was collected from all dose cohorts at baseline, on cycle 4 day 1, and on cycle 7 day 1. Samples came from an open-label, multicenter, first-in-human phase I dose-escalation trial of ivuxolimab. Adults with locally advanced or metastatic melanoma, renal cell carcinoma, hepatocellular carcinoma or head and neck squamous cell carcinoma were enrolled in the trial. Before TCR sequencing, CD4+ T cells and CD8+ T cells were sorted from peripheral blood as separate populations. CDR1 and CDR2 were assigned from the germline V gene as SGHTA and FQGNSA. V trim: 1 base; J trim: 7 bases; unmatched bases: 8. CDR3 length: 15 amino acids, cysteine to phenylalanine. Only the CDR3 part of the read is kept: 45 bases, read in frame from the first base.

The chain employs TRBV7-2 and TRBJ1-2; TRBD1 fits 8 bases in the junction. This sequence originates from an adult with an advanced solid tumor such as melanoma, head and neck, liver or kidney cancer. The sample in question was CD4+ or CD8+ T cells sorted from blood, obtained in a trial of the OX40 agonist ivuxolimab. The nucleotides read TGTGCCAGCAGCTTAGGGGACAGGCAGGGGGGTGGCTACACCTTC. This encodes CASSLGDRQGGGYTF.